Sequencing of this T cell receptor (beta chain) was carried out in a study of cytomegalovirus exposure and HLA in healthy donors. Vbeta (60) and Jbeta (13) primers were used in the PCR. Repertoires were generated with immunoSEQ multiplex PCR, while TCRdb's copy carries only in-frame clones and drops some. The sample shows about 150,000 clones, 86% of them seen only once. The count of this clone is one. What was sequenced was PBMCs. The clonotype comes from a woman between 18 and 29 years old in good health and CMV-seronegative.

The CDR3 region has the DNA TGCGCCAGCAGTCAATGGCGGGCGTGCTACTCCTACGAGCAGTACTTC. Translated, it gives CASSQWRACYSYEQYF. The chain uses TRBV23-1 and TRBJ2-7, with a weak D call TRBD2 (5 bases). TRBV23-1 is filed as an ORF, its function uncertain. The CDR3 is made up of 16 amino acids. The V end was cut by 1 base, the J end by 0 bases, with 13 bases between.